This T cell receptor beta chain emerged from a study of shared clonotypes between healthy human individuals. CD4+ cells were split into CD45RA+ naive and CD45RA-negative memory subsets. Germline values: CDR1 LNHDA, CDR2 SQIVND (reference sequence). The CDR3 extends over 13 amino acids. V lost 7 bases and J lost 1, with 8 bases in between. Produced via immunoSEQ multiplex PCR; TCRdb's table is partial and in-frame only. The sample contains roughly 1,500,000 clones, about 98.5% of which appear only once. The chain couples TRBV19 to TRBJ2-1; the D is unclear. This TCR derives from a young man in good health. Input material: naive CD4+ T cells sorted from blood. Described subset: CD45RA+ positively selected. Here the CDR3 reads CASTGPSYNEQFF. Here the CDR3 DNA reads TGTGCCAGTACTGGTCCGTCCTACAATGAGCAGTTCTTC.